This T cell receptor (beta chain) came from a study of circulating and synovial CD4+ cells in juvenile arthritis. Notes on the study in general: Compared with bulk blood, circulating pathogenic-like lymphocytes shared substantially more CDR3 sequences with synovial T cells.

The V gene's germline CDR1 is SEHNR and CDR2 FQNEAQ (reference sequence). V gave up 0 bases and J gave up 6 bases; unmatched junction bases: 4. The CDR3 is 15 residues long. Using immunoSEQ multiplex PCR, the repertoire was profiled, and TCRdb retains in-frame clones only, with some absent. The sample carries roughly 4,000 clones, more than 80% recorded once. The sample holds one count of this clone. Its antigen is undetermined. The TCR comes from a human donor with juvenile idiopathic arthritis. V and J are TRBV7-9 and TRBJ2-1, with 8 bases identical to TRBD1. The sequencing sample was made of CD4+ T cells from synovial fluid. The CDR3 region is CASSLAGQVGNEQFF. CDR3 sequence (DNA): TGTGCCAGCAGCTTAGCGGGACAGGTGGGCAATGAGCAGTTCTTC.